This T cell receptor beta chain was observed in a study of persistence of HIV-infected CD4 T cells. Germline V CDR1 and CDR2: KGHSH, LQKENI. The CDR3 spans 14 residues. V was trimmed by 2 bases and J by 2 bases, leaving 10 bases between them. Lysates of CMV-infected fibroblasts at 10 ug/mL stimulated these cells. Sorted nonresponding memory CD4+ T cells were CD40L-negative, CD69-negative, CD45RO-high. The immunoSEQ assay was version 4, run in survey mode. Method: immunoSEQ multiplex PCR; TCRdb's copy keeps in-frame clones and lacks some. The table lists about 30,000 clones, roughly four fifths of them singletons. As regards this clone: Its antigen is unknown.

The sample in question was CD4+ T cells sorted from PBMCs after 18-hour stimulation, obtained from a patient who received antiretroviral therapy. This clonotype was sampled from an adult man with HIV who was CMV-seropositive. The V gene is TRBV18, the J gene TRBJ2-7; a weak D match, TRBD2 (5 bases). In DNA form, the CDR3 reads TGTGCCAGCTCACCAGAGGGCCAAACCTACGAGCAGTACTTC. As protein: CASSPEGQTYEQYF.